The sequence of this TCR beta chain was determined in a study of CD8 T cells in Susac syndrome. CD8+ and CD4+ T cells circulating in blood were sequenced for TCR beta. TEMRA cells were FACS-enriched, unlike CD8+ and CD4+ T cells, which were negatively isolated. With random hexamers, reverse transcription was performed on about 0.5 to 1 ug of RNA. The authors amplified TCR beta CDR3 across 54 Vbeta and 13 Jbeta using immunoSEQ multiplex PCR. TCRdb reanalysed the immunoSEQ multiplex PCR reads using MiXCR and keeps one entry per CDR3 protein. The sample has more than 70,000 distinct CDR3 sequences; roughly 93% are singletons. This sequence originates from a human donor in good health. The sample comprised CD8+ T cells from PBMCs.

Written as DNA, the CDR3 is TGCAGCGTTCCCGACGGTAACTATGGCTACACCTTC. It yields the protein CSVPDGNYGYTF. The chain has TRBV29-1 and TRBJ1-2, with D unclear. V was clipped by 5 bases and J by 1 base, with 8 bases between them. Germline V CDR1 and CDR2: SQVTM, ANQGSEA. This CDR3 is 12 amino acids long.